Below are 29 T cell receptor beta chains sequenced from a single sample in a study of T cell responses to AZD1222 COVID-19 vaccine. The method was immunoSEQ multiplex PCR; TCRdb's version includes in-frame clones alone and lacks a portion of them. This table has about 120,000 clones, around 89% appearing once. The sample was peripheral blood, taken on day 0 of AZD1222 vaccination. The receptors originated from an adult in good health.

The chain recombines TRBV20-1 with TRBJ1-2, with TRBD1 matching over 7 bases. The germline V gene encodes CDR1 DFQATT and CDR2 SNEGSKA (reference sequence). This CDR3 region has 13 residues. Trimming at V came to 4 bases and at J to 4 bases, leaving 6 bases not matched to a gene. The CDR3 loop is CSAIDRVSYGYTF. In DNA form, the CDR3 reads TGCAGTGCTATTGACAGGGTGAGCTATGGCTACACCTTC.

This chain connects TRBV19 to TRBJ2-2; D may be TRBD1 (5 bases). Between the trimmed V and J ends, which lost 5 bases and 4 bases, there was a span of 8 bases. There are 13 residues in the CDR3. Germline V gives CDR1 LNHDA, CDR2 SQIVND (reference sequence). Here the CDR3 DNA reads TGTGCCAGTAGTCCCCAGGGCACCGGGGAGCTGTTTTTT. Translation: CASSPQGTGELFF.

The rearrangement uses TRBV3-1 (or the pseudogene TRBV3-2) and TRBJ1-1, with TRBD1 identical over 9 bases. Germline V gene sequence: CDR1 LGHDT, CDR2 YNNKEL (reference sequence). V was clipped by 4 bases and J by 1 base; unmatched bases: 1. The CDR3 extends over 14 amino acids. For the CDR3, the DNA is TGTGCCAGCAGCCGGGACAGGGCGAACACTGAAGCTTTCTTT. This encodes CASSRDRANTEAFF.

V gene TRBV5-4 combines with J gene TRBJ1-3, with D possibly matching TRBD1 (5 bases). Germline V gives CDR1 SGHNT, CDR2 YYREEE (reference sequence). Deletions cut 0 bases from V and 4 bases from J, with 11 bases between. CDR3 size: 15 residues. The CDR3 loop is CASSLESNRGNTIYF. The CDR3 DNA is TGTGCCAGCAGCTTGGAATCGAACAGGGGAAACACCATATATTTT.

The CDR3 region is CASRGLAGPYEQYF. The DNA for the CDR3 is TGTGCCAGTAGAGGACTAGCGGGCCCCTACGAGCAGTACTTC. This chain uses TRBV19 with TRBJ2-7; 11 bases line up with TRBD2. Germline trimming cut 6 bases from V and 2 bases from J; bases unmatched to any gene: 3. The CDR3 has 14 residues. Per the germline V gene, CDR1 is LNHDA and CDR2 is SQIVND (reference sequence).

J is TRBJ1-2 and V is TRBV24-1; no firm D call. This CDR3 is 13 amino acids long. Germline loops: CDR1 KGHDR, CDR2 SFDVKD. The ends were cut back, 6 bases at V and 4 bases at J, with 11 bases in the middle. This CDR3 is CATSSRLGYGYTF. Here the CDR3 DNA reads TGTGCCACCAGTTCGAGACTCGGCTATGGCTACACCTTC.

This clone turned up a few times. V and J are TRBV5-1 and TRBJ1-1, with 10 bases identical to TRBD1. The trim removed 5 bases at V and 4 bases at J, leaving 5 bases unmatched. CDR1 SGHRS and CDR2 YFSETQ come from the germline V gene. This CDR3 has 14 amino acids. The CDR3 DNA sequence: TGCGCCAGCAGAAGACAGGGGGCTGTCACTGAAGCTTTCTTT. The encoded protein is CASRRQGAVTEAFF.

V gene TRBV30 combines with J gene TRBJ2-2; TRBD2 matches 9 bases. This CDR3 contains 16 residues. J lost 4 bases, V lost 0 bases, and 6 bases had no gene match. Germline V CDR1 and CDR2: GTSNPN, SVGIG (reference sequence). The CDR3 DNA follows: TGTGCCTGGAGTGTCATAGCGGGAGCTGTCACCGGGGAGCTGTTTTTT. Translating it yields CAWSVIAGAVTGELFF.

CDR3 nucleotide sequence: TGTGCCAGCAGCTCAACTGCGGGTAACACCATATATTTT. Translation gives CASSSTAGNTIYF. V and J are TRBV6-5 and TRBJ1-3; no definite D call. The CDR3 has 13 residues. Germline CDR1 is MNHEY and CDR2 is SVGAGI. V was trimmed by 6 bases and J by 7 bases, leaving 13 bases between them.

The CDR3, as DNA: TGTGCCAGCAGTTTAACAGGGGTCCACGAGCAGTACTTC. Translated, it gives CASSLTGVHEQYF. The gene calls are TRBV12-3 or TRBV12-4 and TRBJ2-7; 7 nucleotides line up with TRBD1. V was pared by 2 bases and J by 5 bases, with 3 bases of the junction left unmatched. This CDR3 spans 13 amino acids.

This clone was observed a handful of times. The CDR3 here is CASSLFGQPQHF. CDR3 coding DNA: TGTGCCAGCAGTTTATTTGGTCAGCCCCAGCATTTT. J is TRBJ1-5 and V is TRBV28; D unresolved. V was cut by 1 base and J by 6 bases, with 4 bases left in between. CDR1 is MDHEN, CDR2 SYDVKM, per germline. The CDR3 runs to 12 residues. The complete variable domain, with remaining parts taken from reference TRBV28 and TRBJ1-5, reads DVKVTQSSRYLVKRTGEKVFLECVQDMDHENMFWYRQDPGLGLRLIYFSYDVKMKEKGDIPEGYSVSREKKERFSLILESASTNQTSMYLCASSLFGQPQHFGDGTRLSIL.

The chain joins TRBV5-6 to TRBJ2-2; D is perhaps TRBD2 (5 bases). Germline values: CDR1 SGHDT, CDR2 YYEEEE. V lost 2 bases and J lost 4, with 9 bases in between. The CDR3 is made up of 14 amino acids. The CDR3 sequence is CASSLSGSTGELFF. The CDR3 DNA is TGTGCCAGCAGCTTATCGGGGAGCACCGGGGAGCTGTTTTTT.

The chain is built from TRBV7-8 and TRBJ2-6; D is unclear. Germline V gene data show CDR1 as SGHVS and CDR2 as FQNEAQ. V was clipped by 1 base and J by 0 bases, with 10 bases between them. The CDR3 sequence is 17 residues long. CDR3 protein: CASSLESTPSGANVLTF. The CDR3, as DNA: TGTGCCAGCAGCTTAGAGAGTACCCCCTCTGGGGCCAACGTCCTGACTTTC.

The J gene is TRBJ2-7, the V gene TRBV7-8; no reliable D call. V gave up 1 base and J gave up 2 bases, with 12 bases separating them. The germline V gene has CDR1 SGHVS and CDR2 FQNEAQ. This CDR3 region has 15 residues. The CDR3 DNA reads TGTGCCAGCAGCTTAGTCGCCCAAGTCCCCTACGAGCAGTACTTC. Encoded protein: CASSLVAQVPYEQYF. Supplemented by reference TRBV7-8 and TRBJ2-7, the full variable domain reads GAGVSQSPRYKVAKRGQDVALRCDPISGHVSLFWYQQALGQGPEFLTYFQNEAQLDKSGLPSDRFFAERPEGSVSTLKIQRTQQEDSAVYLCASSLVAQVPYEQYFGPGTRLTVT.

The chain links TRBV12-3 or TRBV12-4 to TRBJ2-1; no reliable D call. V gave up 5 bases and J gave up 8 bases, with 7 bases separating them. The CDR3 has 11 amino acids. CDR3 residues: CASSEVDEQFF. The CDR3 DNA follows: TGTGCCAGCAGTGAAGTGGATGAGCAGTTCTTC.

This rearrangement joins TRBV7-2 to TRBJ1-1, with D maybe TRBD1 (6 bases). CDR3 size: 14 residues. Deletions cut 5 bases from V and 6 bases from J, with 16 bases between. Germline CDR1 reads SGHTA; CDR2 reads FQGNSA. DNA for the CDR3: TGTGCCAGCAGCGCACTAGGGGGGAGGGCTGAAGCTTTCTTT. Protein product: CASSALGGRAEAFF.

This chain connects TRBV23-1 to TRBJ2-3; TRBD1 might be the D (5 bases). Being an ORF, TRBV23-1 has a function that is uncertain. This CDR3 has 16 residues. V was cut by 7 bases and J by 0 bases, with 17 bases left in between. The CDR3: CASTRPWTFSTDTQYF. The CDR3 bases are TGCGCCAGCACCCGACCCTGGACATTTAGCACAGATACGCAGTATTTT.

The chain links TRBV28 to TRBJ2-4, with 14 positions matching TRBD2. The CDR3 has 15 residues. After removal of 6 bases from V and 8 bases from J, the junction contained 6 bases not matched to a gene. The germline gives CDR1 MDHEN, CDR2 SYDVKM. For the CDR3, the DNA is TGTGCCAGCAGCACCAGACTAGCGGGAGGGGACATTCAGTACTTC. Protein product: CASSTRLAGGDIQYF. Based on the CDR3 plus reference TRBV28 and TRBJ2-4, the full variable domain is DVKVTQSSRYLVKRTGEKVFLECVQDMDHENMFWYRQDPGLGLRLIYFSYDVKMKEKGDIPEGYSVSREKKERFSLILESASTNQTSMYLCASSTRLAGGDIQYFGAGTRLSVL.

J is TRBJ1-2 and V is TRBV10-1, with TRBD1 matching 7 bases. There are 13 residues in the CDR3. Germline loops: CDR1 WNHNN, CDR2 SYGVQD (reference sequence). V lost 5 bases, J lost 2 bases, and 2 bases stayed unmatched. CDR3 sequence (DNA): TGCGCCAGCAGTCGGGACAGAAACTATGGCTACACCTTC. Residues: CASSRDRNYGYTF.

This chain's CDR3 is CASSLSSGGGTGELFF. CDR3 in DNA: TGTGCCAGCAGCCTCTCCAGCGGGGGGGGCACCGGGGAGCTGTTTTTT. The rearrangement joins TRBV11-2 to TRBJ2-2; TRBD2 matches at 10 bases. The CDR3 has 16 amino acids. Germline trimming cut 5 bases from V and 4 bases from J; bases unmatched to any gene: 7. Germline V lookup: CDR1 SGHAT, CDR2 FQNNGV.

This chain connects TRBV7-2 to TRBJ2-3; unclear D gene. Trimming cost V 2 bases and J 6 bases, with 12 bases left between them. This CDR3 spans 14 amino acids. Per the germline V gene, CDR1 is SGHTA and CDR2 is FQGNSA. CDR3 nucleotides: TGTGCCAGCAGCTTACGACTGACGATGGATACGCAGTATTTT. Translating it yields CASSLRLTMDTQYF.

This clone was recorded a few times. V and J are TRBV19 and TRBJ1-5; 9 nucleotides agree with TRBD1. V lost 2 bases, J lost 4 bases, and 15 bases stayed unmatched. The CDR3 covers 19 residues. CDR1 is LNHDA, CDR2 SQIVND, per germline (reference sequence). In DNA, the CDR3 is TGTGCCAGTAGTATAAGGTCCCCTCCAACCGGGACAGGGAATCAGCCCCAGCATTTT. It yields the protein CASSIRSPPTGTGNQPQHF.

The genes are TRBV12-5 and TRBJ1-1; D unresolved. Between the trimmed V and J ends, which lost 3 bases and 1 base, there was a span of 12 bases. This CDR3 region has 15 residues. Germline assignment: CDR1 LGHNT and CDR2 FRNRAP. The CDR3 DNA sequence: TGTGCTAGTGGTTTTGTCGGCAGCCAGAACACTGAAGCTTTCTTT. Translation gives CASGFVGSQNTEAFF.

This clone came up a few times. The same CDR3 also results from other DNA sequences found in this sample. The gene calls are TRBV12-3 or TRBV12-4 and TRBJ1-2, with unresolved D. V lost 2 bases to trimming and J lost 8 bases, with 9 bases between them. The CDR3 covers 12 residues. In DNA, the CDR3 is TGTGCCAGCAGTTTAATGGAGGGCGGCTACACCTTC. Its translation: CASSLMEGGYTF.

The rearrangement joins TRBV11-3 to TRBJ2-2, with no clear D. Germline-derived CDR1 and CDR2 are SGHNT and YENEEA. V lost 0 bases and J 4 bases, leaving 3 bases between the germline ends. There are 13 residues in the CDR3. The CDR3 sequence: CASSLEGTGELFF. The CDR3 DNA reads as TGTGCCAGCAGCTTAGAGGGCACCGGGGAGCTGTTTTTT.

The V gene is TRBV19, the J gene TRBJ1-1; D is perhaps TRBD1 (6 bases). V dropped 10 bases and J dropped 1 base, with 19 bases sitting between them. The germline CDR1 and CDR2 sequences are LNHDA and SQIVND (reference sequence). The length of the CDR3 is 15 residues. The CDR3 DNA follows: TGTGCCACTCGACAGGATCCCGTGAGGAACACTGAAGCTTTCTTT. Amino acid sequence: CATRQDPVRNTEAFF.

This rearrangement joins TRBV19 to TRBJ1-1; the D is unclear. Trimming pared 4 bases from V and 3 bases from J, leaving 12 bases between. Germline CDR1 is LNHDA and CDR2 is SQIVND (reference sequence). The CDR3 covers 14 residues. CDR3 in amino acids: CASSNWARYTEAFF. In DNA form, the CDR3 reads TGTGCCAGTAGTAATTGGGCCCGGTACACTGAAGCTTTCTTT.

The rearrangement joins TRBV6-2 or TRBV6-3 to TRBJ1-1; D is perhaps TRBD1 (5 bases). V was clipped by 0 bases and J by 0 bases, with 5 bases between them. This CDR3 comprises 14 residues. The germline V gene encodes CDR1 MNHEY and CDR2 SVGEGT. The CDR3 loop is CASSYSGVNTEAFF. The CDR3 DNA is TGTGCCAGCAGTTACTCGGGGGTGAACACTGAAGCTTTCTTT.

This clone was counted once. Here the CDR3 DNA reads TGTGCCAGCAGTTGGGTTGGGAGGGAGCAGTACTTC. It specifies CASSWVGREQYF. The J gene is TRBJ2-7, the V gene TRBV7-9; tentative D call: TRBD2 (6 bases). The V gene's germline CDR1 is SEHNR and CDR2 FQNEAQ (reference sequence). V shed 6 bases and J shed 7 bases, with 13 bases lying between them. CDR3 length equals 12 residues. The variable domain in full, completed from reference TRBV7-9 and TRBJ2-7, reads DTGVSQNPRHKITKRGQNVTFRCDPISEHNRLYWYRQTLGQGPEFLTYFQNEAQLEKSRLLSDRFSAERPKGSFSTLEIQRTEQGDSAMYLCASSWVGREQYFGPGTRLTVT.